These 26 T cell receptor beta chains share one sample of origin, sequenced in a study of cytomegalovirus exposure and HLA in healthy donors (dated by TCRdb to 2016 to 2017). The method behind the library was the immunoSEQ multiplex PCR assay. For the multiplex PCR, a mixture combining 60 forward primers for TCR Vbeta segments and 13 reverse primers for TCR Jbeta segments was used. This is the immuneACCESS table as TCRdb keeps it, with only in-frame sequences that have V and J called. A part of the clones is gone; compared with another copy, unresolved V genes explain less than half, and the rest is unexplained. A total of 120,000 or so clones appear in this sample, roughly four fifths of them only once. In total, the top ten clones hold 10% to 12% of the sample. Sample: PBMCs. These receptors came from a male donor in good health and CMV-seropositive.

The chain carries TRBV27 and TRBJ2-2, with TRBD2 matching over 7 bases. V was clipped by 9 bases and J by 6 bases; unmatched bases: 7. Germline V gene data show CDR1 as MNHEY and CDR2 as SMNVEV (reference sequence). The CDR3 is 13 residues long. The CDR3 sequence is CASGEGRSGELFF. As DNA, the CDR3 is TGTGCCAGTGGGGAGGGGAGGTCCGGGGAGCTGTTTTTT.

The chain has TRBV7-2 and TRBJ2-3, with TRBD1 matching 8 bases. Trimming took 3 bases from V and 1 from J; bases not matched to a gene: 3. CDR3 length: 15 amino acids. Germline CDR1 and CDR2: SGHTA and FQGNSA. This chain's CDR3 is CASSFRTGRTDTQYF. CDR3 nucleotide sequence: TGTGCCAGCAGCTTCAGGACAGGGCGCACAGATACGCAGTATTTT.

The chain couples TRBV6-5 to TRBJ1-6; no reliable D call. Trimming removed 4 bases at V and 8 bases at J, with 12 bases between. Per germline, CDR1 MNHEY and CDR2 SVGAGI. CDR3 length: 14 amino acids. This CDR3 reads CASSSRPQHSPLHF. In DNA form, the CDR3 reads TGTGCCAGCAGTTCCCGACCACAGCATTCACCCCTCCACTTT.

This clone was counted a single time. This rearrangement joins TRBV18 to TRBJ2-7, with 9 bases aligning to TRBD1. J gave up 5 bases and V 0 bases, and 8 bases lay outside the gene matches. From germline, CDR1 is KGHSH and CDR2 LQKENI. CDR3 length: 16 residues. In DNA, the CDR3 is TGTGCCAGCTCACCACCGGGGACAGGGTTGAGGAACGAGCAGTACTTC. This sequence encodes CASSPPGTGLRNEQYF. The whole variable domain, filled in from reference TRBV18 and TRBJ2-7, reads NAGVMQNPRHLVRRRGQEARLRCSPMKGHSHVYWYRQLPEEGLKFMVYLQKENIIDESGMPKERFSAEFPKEGPSILRIQQVVRGDSAAYFCASSPPGTGLRNEQYFGPGTRLTVT.

V and J are TRBV6-4 and TRBJ2-7; the match to TRBD2 covers 16 bases. The CDR3 spans 19 residues. The trim removed 6 bases at V and 7 bases at J, leaving 18 bases unmatched. From germline, CDR1 is MRHNA and CDR2 SNTAGT. The CDR3 coding sequence is TGTGCCAGCAGCGCCTATTCAAAGGGACTAGCGGGAGGGCCTGAAGAGCAGTACTTC. This sequence encodes CASSAYSKGLAGGPEEQYF.

This clone showed up just once. The chain recombines TRBV6-6 with TRBJ1-3; TRBD1 is a possible D gene (6 bases). The CDR3 consists of 15 residues. Germline V gives CDR1 MNHNY, CDR2 SVGAGI (reference sequence). The V end lost 5 bases, the J end lost 8 bases, and 19 bases lay between the germline ends. The CDR3 here is CASSGSGQVRDTIYF. The DNA of the CDR3 is TGTGCCAGCAGTGGATCGGGACAAGTTCGGGACACCATATATTTT.

The chain combines TRBV10-3 with TRBJ2-2; 7 nucleotides match TRBD2. V was clipped by 4 bases and J by 4 bases; unmatched bases: 6. The CDR3 runs 15 residues. Germline CDR1 is ENHRY and CDR2 is SYGVKD. In nucleotides, the CDR3 is TGTGCCATCAGTGGGGAGGGTTACGGCACCGGGGAGCTGTTTTTT. Protein sequence: CAISGEGYGTGELFF.

V and J are TRBV27 and TRBJ2-7; 12 bases align to TRBD1. The CDR3 has 16 residues. Trimming cost V 3 bases and J 5 bases; bases outside gene matches: 8. The germline V gene encodes CDR1 MNHEY and CDR2 SMNVEV (reference sequence). The CDR3 loop is CASSLGGQGARNEQYF. The CDR3 bases are TGTGCCAGCAGTTTGGGGGGACAGGGGGCTCGGAACGAGCAGTACTTC.

The rearrangement links TRBV6-5 to TRBJ2-4, with unresolved D. The CDR3 runs to 15 residues. Germline V gene sequence: CDR1 MNHEY, CDR2 SVGAGI. V shed 0 bases and J shed 1 base, with 7 bases lying between them. The CDR3 DNA is TGTGCCAGCAGTTACTCGCCTCGGGCCAAAAACATTCAGTACTTC. It yields the protein CASSYSPRAKNIQYF.

The chain recombines TRBV5-1 with TRBJ1-2; no clear D. Trimming stripped 0 bases from V and 8 bases from J, with 14 bases between. The CDR3 consists of 14 residues. Germline CDR1 reads SGHRS; CDR2 reads YFSETQ. The CDR3 region is CASSLEQRSGGYTF. The CDR3 DNA follows: TGCGCCAGCAGCTTGGAACAGCGGTCGGGGGGCTACACCTTC.

This chain uses TRBV7-2 with TRBJ2-3, with D possibly TRBD2 on 5 matching bases. V lost 0 bases and J 1 base, leaving 8 bases between the germline ends. This CDR3 contains 15 residues. Germline CDR1 reads SGHTA; CDR2 reads FQGNSA. CDR3 nucleotide sequence: TGTGCCAGCAGCTTAGCGGGAGTGGGCACAGATACGCAGTATTTT. It yields the protein CASSLAGVGTDTQYF.

This chain uses TRBV5-1 with TRBJ2-7, with TRBD1 matching 7 bases. There are 17 residues in the CDR3. V shed 1 base and J 6 bases; nucleotides not matched to a gene: 16. The germline V gene encodes CDR1 SGHRS and CDR2 YFSETQ. The CDR3 protein is CASSLRSGGQGVSEQYF. The DNA of the CDR3 is TGCGCCAGCAGCTTGAGATCGGGTGGGCAGGGGGTCAGCGAGCAGTACTTC.

The CDR3 nucleotides are TGTGCCAGCAGCTTTGGTCCCTATAGCACAGATACGCAGTATTTT. This codes for CASSFGPYSTDTQYF. The gene calls are TRBV11-2 and TRBJ2-3; D uncertain. V gave up 3 bases and J gave up 0 bases, with 10 bases separating them. Germline loops: CDR1 SGHAT, CDR2 FQNNGV. The CDR3 loop spans 15 amino acids.

As for this clone: An end of the junction differs from the germline gene, which may be a read error. The chain joins TRBV7-7 to TRBJ2-7; 10 positions agree with TRBD2. Germline-derived CDR1 and CDR2 are SSHAT and FNYEAQ (reference sequence). The CDR3 runs to 15 residues. DNA of the CDR3: TGTGCTAGCAGCTCCTACTGGGGACTAGCGCAGGAGCAGTACTTC. This encodes CASSSYWGLAQEQYF.

The chain carries TRBV13 and TRBJ2-3; 8 bases align to TRBD2. With V trimmed by 4 bases and J by 3 bases, 6 bases remained unmatched. Germline V lookup: CDR1 PRHDT, CDR2 FYEKMQ (reference sequence). The CDR3 runs to 15 residues. The CDR3 bases are TGTGCCAGCAGCTCGACGGGAGGGGGGACAGATACGCAGTATTTT. This codes for CASSSTGGGTDTQYF. The variable domain in full, completed from reference TRBV13 and TRBJ2-3, reads AAGVIQSPRHLIKEKRETATLKCYPIPRHDTVYWYQQGPGQDPQFLISFYEKMQSDKGSIPDRFSAQQFSDYHSELNMSSLELGDSALYFCASSSTGGGTDTQYFGPGTRLTVL.

The chain uses TRBV5-6 and TRBJ2-3; D is unclear. The CDR3 spans 16 residues. Germline V gene data show CDR1 as SGHDT and CDR2 as YYEEEE. V was cut by 0 bases and J by 4 bases, with 15 bases left in between. CDR3 coding DNA: TGTGCCAGCAGCTTGGTCGGTCGACTTTCACCAGATACGCAGTATTTT. This translates into CASSLVGRLSPDTQYF.

Only a few counts were recorded for this clone. V is TRBV29-1 and J is TRBJ1-1; 10 nucleotides match TRBD1. This CDR3 region has 13 residues. CDR1 is SQVTM, CDR2 ANQGSEA, per germline. Unmatched junction bases numbered 10, after V lost 4 bases and J lost 11 bases. The CDR3 loop reads CSVVPRQGAGAFF. The CDR3 DNA sequence: TGCAGCGTTGTCCCGAGACAGGGGGCTGGTGCTTTCTTT.

V is TRBV6-5 and J is TRBJ1-2; D is ambiguous. V dropped 2 bases and J dropped 8 bases, with 18 bases sitting between them. CDR1 and CDR2 from the germline V gene are MNHEY and SVGAGI. The CDR3 length is 15 residues. Here the CDR3 DNA reads TGTGCCAGCAGTTACGCCCACCGGACCCCGGGAGGCTACACCTTC. Translated, it gives CASSYAHRTPGGYTF.

This clone appeared once. The genes are TRBV19 and TRBJ2-7; TRBD1 agrees at 8 bases. Germline V gene data show CDR1 as LNHDA and CDR2 as SQIVND (reference sequence). The CDR3 is made up of 15 amino acids. V gave up 4 bases and J gave up 1 base; unmatched junction bases: 6. The CDR3, as DNA: TGTGCCAGTAGTACAGGACAGGGCCTATCCTACGAGCAGTACTTC. As protein: CASSTGQGLSYEQYF.

The chain is built from TRBV7-9 and TRBJ1-1; 7 bases fit TRBD1. This CDR3 contains 15 residues. Unmatched junction bases numbered 9, after V lost 7 bases and J lost 1 base. Looked up from germline, CDR1 is SEHNR and CDR2 is FQNEAQ (reference sequence). CDR3 sequence: CASTRPDRSNTEAFF. In DNA, the CDR3 is TGTGCCAGCACACGCCCGGACAGGTCGAACACTGAAGCTTTCTTT.

The rearrangement joins TRBV6-1 to TRBJ1-2, with a possible D match to TRBD1 (6 bases). Germline V gene lookup returns CDR1 MNHNS and CDR2 SASEGT. The V end was cut by 4 bases, the J end by 4 bases, with 13 bases between. The CDR3 sequence is 14 residues long. The CDR3 is CASSVGGAIYGYTF. DNA of the CDR3: TGTGCCAGCAGTGTAGGGGGGGCCATCTATGGCTACACCTTC.

V usage is TRBV21-1 and J usage is TRBJ1-5. TRBV21-1 is recorded as a pseudogene. This CDR3 has 12 amino acids. The CDR3 sequence is CAAGGFNQPQHF. As DNA, the CDR3 is TGTGCCGCCGGGGGTTTCAATCAGCCCCAGCATTTT.

This clone is a singleton in its sample. The chain carries TRBV5-6 and TRBJ2-1; the D gene is possibly TRBD1 (6 bases). Germline CDR1 and CDR2: SGHDT and YYEEEE. V shed 3 bases and J shed 4 bases, with 17 bases lying between them. CDR3 length equals 16 residues. The CDR3 here is CASSWAATGPYNEQFF. The CDR3 DNA reads as TGTGCCAGCAGCTGGGCGGCGACAGGCCCTTACAATGAGCAGTTCTTC. Supplemented by reference TRBV5-6 and TRBJ2-1, the full variable domain reads DAGVTQSPTHLIKTRGQQVTLRCSPKSGHDTVSWYQQALGQGPQFIFQYYEEEERQRGNFPDRFSGHQFPNYSSELNVNALLLGDSALYLCASSWAATGPYNEQFFGPGTRLTVL.

The rearrangement uses TRBV9 and TRBJ1-3; D uncertain. The CDR3 sequence is 14 residues long. Germline V CDR1 and CDR2: SGDLS, YYNGEE. With 1 base removed from V and 8 bases from J, the gap between germline ends came to 13 bases. CDR3 DNA sequence: TGTGCCAGCAGCGTATCCCGCTCGGGAGACACCATATATTTT. Its protein product is CASSVSRSGDTIYF.

Only a few counts were recorded for this clone. This chain's CDR3 is CASSFGTEAFF. The DNA for the CDR3 is TGTGCCAGCAGTTTCGGCACTGAAGCTTTCTTT. This chain joins TRBV6-6 and TRBJ1-1; D ambiguous. This CDR3 region has 11 residues. The germline gives CDR1 MNHNY, CDR2 SVGAGI (reference sequence). Trimming removed 4 bases at V and 4 bases at J, with 4 bases between.

The CDR3 loop reads CSGVPGYLLTGANVLTF. As DNA, the CDR3 is TGCAGCGGGGTTCCGGGATATCTACTAACTGGGGCCAACGTCCTGACTTTC. The chain employs TRBV29-1 and TRBJ2-6, with D possibly being TRBD2 (5 bases). The CDR3 has 17 amino acids. The germline CDR1 and CDR2 sequences are SQVTM and ANQGSEA. V lost 7 bases to trimming and J lost 2 bases, with 21 bases between them.